This T cell receptor (beta chain) was sequenced during a study of T-cell reconstitution after alpha-beta-depleted transplantation in children. This clonotype was picked up many times. Its antigen is not known. Unique molecular identifiers featured in how the TCRbeta library was prepared. TCRdb re-derived calls from the PCR reads in MiXCR, one entry per CDR3 protein. The profile covers approximately 34,000 distinct CDR3 sequences, with roughly 6.7% appearing a single time and around 27% taken by the ten largest. The CDR3 extends over 14 amino acids. Germline assignment: CDR1 KGHSH and CDR2 LQKENI. Unmatched junction bases numbered 7, after V lost 3 bases and J lost 6 bases. Study outcomes and limitations: About two months after transplant, alpha-beta T cells reportedly came from several hundred expanded graft clones.

The V gene is TRBV18, the J gene TRBJ2-7; 8 bases line up with TRBD1. The receptor's source is a child younger than two who had a stem cell transplant for acute myeloid leukemia, so the T cells may come from the graft donor. The sequenced sample was peripheral blood, obtained 60 days after TCRalphabeta/CD19-depleted stem cell transplant. CDR3 nucleotide sequence: TGTGCCAGCTCACCGGACAGGGTGGATGGCGAGCAGTACTTC. Amino acid sequence: CASSPDRVDGEQYF.